These 28 T cell receptor beta chains share one sample of origin, sequenced in a study of blood T cell repertoires in COVID-19. Assay: immunoSEQ multiplex PCR; the TCRdb copy retains only in-frame clones and omits some. The table has 300,000 to 400,000 clones, approximately 87% seen once. Material: peripheral blood. The receptors come from a woman in her 50s with active or convalescent COVID-19.

CDR3 loop: CASSARSGGRRDNEQFF. CDR3 nucleotide sequence: TGTGCCAGCAGCGCCCGAAGTGGCGGGAGGCGGGACAATGAGCAGTTCTTC. The chain uses TRBV7-2 and TRBJ2-1; 8 bases line up with TRBD2. Looked up from germline, CDR1 is SGHTA and CDR2 is FQGNSA. The junction had 14 bases not matched to a gene; V was cut back by 5 bases and J by 5 bases. CDR3 size: 17 residues.

The sample holds a few counts of this clone. The gene calls are TRBV18 and TRBJ1-2; D unresolved. The germline V gene has CDR1 KGHSH and CDR2 LQKENI. V was clipped by 3 bases and J by 5 bases, with 10 bases between them. CDR3 size: 13 residues. The CDR3: CASSPVHQYGYTF. The CDR3 DNA sequence: TGTGCCAGCTCACCCGTACACCAATATGGCTACACCTTC.

The rearrangement uses TRBV29-1 and TRBJ1-2; 9 nucleotides match TRBD1. The CDR3 length is 15 residues. Germline CDR1 and CDR2: SQVTM and ANQGSEA. J gave up 0 bases and V 8 bases, and 10 bases lay outside the gene matches. CDR3 protein: CSTHRTGDANYGYTF. The CDR3 region has the DNA TGCAGCACTCATAGGACAGGGGACGCTAACTATGGCTACACCTTC.

In its sample, this clone was seen a few times. The chain links TRBV19 to TRBJ1-2; D gene ambiguous. Germline V lookup: CDR1 LNHDA, CDR2 SQIVND (reference sequence). The V end was cut by 7 bases, the J end by 0 bases, with 12 bases between. This CDR3 is built from 14 residues. CDR3 loop: CASKLDTANYGYTF. The DNA of the CDR3 is TGTGCCAGTAAGCTCGACACCGCTAACTATGGCTACACCTTC. The whole variable domain, remainder taken from reference TRBV19 and TRBJ1-2, is DGGITQSPKYLFRKEGQNVTLSCEQNLNHDAMYWYRQDPGQGLRLIYYSQIVNDFQKGDIAEGYSVSREKKESFPLTVTSAQKNPTAFYLCASKLDTANYGYTFGSGTRLTVV.

The chain carries TRBV29-1 and TRBJ2-7; 7 bases match TRBD1. CDR1 and CDR2 from the germline V gene are SQVTM and ANQGSEA. The CDR3 has 13 amino acids. The J segment lost 5 bases and the V segment lost 4 bases, leaving 8 bases of the junction unmatched. The CDR3 DNA is TGCAGCGTTGTAGTACAGGGGAGCCACGAGCAGTACTTC. It is translated as CSVVVQGSHEQYF.

The rearrangement joins TRBV6-4 to TRBJ1-2; D possibly corresponds to TRBD1 (5 bases). Per the germline V gene, CDR1 is MRHNA and CDR2 is SNTAGT. Trimming pared 4 bases from V and 7 bases from J, leaving 16 bases between. The CDR3 has 14 residues. This CDR3 reads CASSATGFASGYTF. The CDR3 nucleotides are TGTGCCAGCAGTGCCACAGGTTTTGCATCTGGCTACACCTTC.

As for this clone: This sample also contains other DNA sequences that code for the same CDR3. This sequence joins TRBV25-1 and TRBJ1-2, with D maybe TRBD1 (5 bases). The germline V gene encodes CDR1 MGHDK and CDR2 SYGVNS. Trimming pared 2 bases from V and 4 bases from J, leaving 5 bases between. CDR3 size: 12 residues. This CDR3 is CASSEQGYGYTF. DNA for the CDR3: TGTGCCAGCAGTGAACAGGGCTATGGCTACACCTTC.

This chain connects TRBV30 to TRBJ1-6; D might be TRBD1 (5 bases). CDR1 is GTSNPN, CDR2 SVGIG, per germline (reference sequence). The CDR3 extends over 14 amino acids. The V end was cut by 1 base, the J end by 4 bases, with 8 bases between. The CDR3 DNA is TGTGCCTGGAGTGACAGGCCATATAATTCACCCCTCCACTTT. Its protein product is CAWSDRPYNSPLHF.

J is TRBJ2-1 and V is TRBV28, with TRBD2 as a possible D gene (5 bases). V lost 7 bases and J 1 base, leaving 14 bases between the germline ends. CDR1 MDHEN and CDR2 SYDVKM come from the germline V gene. The CDR3 totals 15 residues. CDR3 nucleotide sequence: TGTGCCAGCAACTTACTTCGGGAATCCTACAATGAGCAGTTCTTC. Protein sequence: CASNLLRESYNEQFF.

For the CDR3, the DNA is TGTGCCACCGCTGCGGTCCAGGGGGCAACAGATACGCAGTATTTT. Its protein is CATAAVQGATDTQYF. The chain uses TRBV15 and TRBJ2-3; 8 positions agree with TRBD1. This CDR3 contains 15 residues. Germline CDR1 reads LNHNV; CDR2 reads YYDKDF (reference sequence). V trimming: 8 bases; J trimming: 3 bases; junction bases outside the gene matches: 10.

This clone was picked up one time. The gene calls are TRBV27 and TRBJ1-2; tentatively, D is TRBD1 (5 bases). The V end lost 6 bases, the J end lost 4 bases, and 9 bases lay between the germline ends. Per germline, CDR1 MNHEY and CDR2 SMNVEV (reference sequence). The CDR3 spans 12 residues. The CDR3 sequence is CASRGQVYGYTF. For the CDR3, the DNA is TGTGCCAGCAGGGGGCAAGTCTATGGCTACACCTTC.

The gene calls are TRBV7-8 and TRBJ1-2; 8 bases align to TRBD1. Unmatched junction bases numbered 6, after V lost 5 bases and J lost 7 bases. This CDR3 spans 13 amino acids. Germline CDR1 and CDR2: SGHVS and FQNEAQ. As DNA, the CDR3 is TGTGCCAGCAGCCCGGACAGGGTCTCTGGCTACACCTTC. Amino acid sequence: CASSPDRVSGYTF.

V usage is TRBV5-1 and J usage is TRBJ2-7, with 13 bases lining up with TRBD2. CDR1 is SGHRS and CDR2 is YFSETQ in the germline V gene. Germline trimming cut 4 bases from V and 7 bases from J; bases unmatched to any gene: 14. The CDR3 covers 17 residues. The CDR3 region has the DNA TGCGCCAGCAGCCCTGAGGGGCAACTAGCGGGAGGGAGGGAGCAGTACTTC. Protein product: CASSPEGQLAGGREQYF.

The CDR3 sequence: CASTLLTGDTEAFF. In nucleotides, the CDR3 is TGCGCCAGCACCCTGCTTACAGGGGACACTGAAGCTTTCTTT. The rearrangement uses TRBV5-1 and TRBJ1-1; 7 bases agree with TRBD1. The CDR3 has 14 amino acids. V lost 6 bases and J lost 3; bases outside the gene matches: 8. Germline lookup yields CDR1 SGHRS and CDR2 YFSETQ. The whole variable domain, filled in from reference TRBV5-1 and TRBJ1-1, reads KAGVTQTPRYLIKTRGQQVTLSCSPISGHRSVSWYQQTPGQGLQFLFEYFSETQRNKGNFPGRFSGRQFSNSRSEMNVSTLELGDSALYLCASTLLTGDTEAFFGQGTRLTVV.

This chain links TRBV19 with TRBJ1-1, with D unclear. CDR1 is LNHDA, CDR2 SQIVND, per germline (reference sequence). Trimming pared 5 bases from V and 1 base from J, leaving 11 bases between. CDR3 length: 14 residues. CDR3 in amino acids: CASSLAQSNTEAFF. In nucleotides, the CDR3 is TGTGCCAGTAGTTTAGCACAATCGAACACTGAAGCTTTCTTT. Full variable domain (missing parts from reference TRBV19 and TRBJ1-1): DGGITQSPKYLFRKEGQNVTLSCEQNLNHDAMYWYRQDPGQGLRLIYYSQIVNDFQKGDIAEGYSVSREKKESFPLTVTSAQKNPTAFYLCASSLAQSNTEAFFGQGTRLTVV.

The rearrangement uses TRBV28 and TRBJ1-2, with a tentative D call TRBD1 (5 bases). Trimming shortened V by 7 bases and J by 3 bases, and 15 bases separated the two germline ends. Germline CDR1 and CDR2: MDHEN and SYDVKM. This CDR3 region has 14 residues. The chain's CDR3 is CASTIRGYDYGYTF. The CDR3 bases are TGTGCCAGCACCATAAGGGGTTATGACTATGGCTACACCTTC.

This clone occurred once. The chain couples TRBV13 to TRBJ2-3; the match to TRBD2 covers 14 bases. Germline V gene lookup returns CDR1 PRHDT and CDR2 FYEKMQ (reference sequence). With V trimmed by 3 bases and J by 6 bases, 2 bases remained unmatched. The CDR3 is made up of 15 amino acids. The CDR3 nucleotides read TGTGCCAGCAGCTTTTGGACTAGCGGGAGGGATACGCAGTATTTT. This sequence encodes CASSFWTSGRDTQYF.

J is TRBJ2-3 and V is TRBV7-6, with 7 bases lining up with TRBD1. CDR3 length: 17 amino acids. Germline-derived CDR1 and CDR2 are SGHVS and FNYEAQ. V lost 1 base to trimming and J lost 1 base; unmatched junction nucleotides: 8. CDR3 DNA: TGTGCCAGCAGCTTAGTCACTTGGACAGGTGGCACAGATACGCAGTATTTT. Protein sequence: CASSLVTWTGGTDTQYF.

The V gene is TRBV19, the J gene TRBJ1-5; 7 positions agree with TRBD1. Germline assignment: CDR1 LNHDA and CDR2 SQIVND (reference sequence). The ends lost 7 bases at V and 2 bases at J; junction bases unmatched: 20. The CDR3 contains 19 residues. The CDR3 spells CASTPAWGRGNDGNQPQHF. CDR3 DNA sequence: TGTGCCAGTACCCCAGCATGGGGCAGGGGGAATGATGGCAATCAGCCCCAGCATTTT.

CDR3 protein: CASSQDRGSVARYF. In nucleotides, the CDR3 is TGTGCCAGCAGCCAAGACAGGGGTTCCGTAGCGAGGTACTTC. The V call is TRBV4-2, the J call TRBJ2-7, with a possible D match to TRBD1 (6 bases). The CDR3 has 14 residues. In germline, CDR1 is LGHNA, CDR2 YNFKEQ. With 0 bases removed from V and 12 bases from J, the gap between germline ends came to 18 bases.

The V call is TRBV7-9, the J call TRBJ1-1, with 8 nucleotides matching TRBD1. The length of the CDR3 is 15 residues. Germline values: CDR1 SEHNR, CDR2 FQNEAQ (reference sequence). Losses at the gene ends were 5 bases for V and 5 bases for J; bases not matched to a gene: 10. This chain's CDR3 is CASSPRTGPLTEAFF. CDR3 in DNA: TGTGCCAGCAGCCCTAGGACAGGGCCGTTAACTGAAGCTTTCTTT.

The CDR3 reads CASSPMDSSYNEQFF. CDR3 sequence (DNA): TGTGCCAGCTCACCAATGGACAGCTCCTACAATGAGCAGTTCTTC. The V gene is TRBV18, the J gene TRBJ2-1; D might be TRBD1 (6 bases). Trimming pared 2 bases from V and 0 bases from J, leaving 8 bases between. The CDR3 spans 15 residues. Germline loops: CDR1 KGHSH, CDR2 LQKENI.

CDR3 sequence reads: CASSFTGNSPLHF. CDR3 DNA sequence: TGTGCCAGCAGCTTTACAGGAAATTCACCCCTCCACTTT. This chain uses TRBV11-2 with TRBJ1-6, with TRBD1 as a possible D gene (5 bases). The CDR3 covers 13 residues. V gave up 3 bases and J gave up 7 bases, with 7 bases separating them. Germline loops: CDR1 SGHAT, CDR2 FQNNGV.

This clone was detected a few times. The same CDR3 can be traced to other DNA sequences in this sample. The V and J genes are TRBV30 and TRBJ1-1; tentative D call: TRBD1 (5 bases). CDR1 is GTSNPN and CDR2 is SVGIG in the germline V gene (reference sequence). The CDR3 has 12 amino acids. Trimming cost V 4 bases and J 1 base, with 7 bases left between them. Here the CDR3 DNA reads TGTGCCTGGACCCAGGGGAACACTGAAGCTTTCTTT. It translates to CAWTQGNTEAFF. The full variable domain, its missing parts supplied by reference TRBV30 and TRBJ1-1, is SQTIHQWPATLVQPVGSPLSLECTVEGTSNPNLYWYRQAAGRGLQLLFYSVGIGQISSEVPQNLSASRPQDRQFILSSKKLLLSDSGFYLCAWTQGNTEAFFGQGTRLTVV.

This chain uses TRBV9 with TRBJ1-5; TRBD1 agrees at 7 bases. Losses at the gene ends were 0 bases for V and 5 bases for J; bases not matched to a gene: 5. The CDR3 covers 15 residues. Per the germline V gene, CDR1 is SGDLS and CDR2 is YYNGEE. The CDR3 here is CASSVGLQGDQPQHF. The CDR3 nucleotides read TGTGCCAGCAGCGTAGGGCTTCAGGGGGATCAGCCCCAGCATTTT.

The chain uses TRBV18 and TRBJ1-1, with 8 bases aligning to TRBD1. V lost 5 bases, J lost 3 bases, and 5 bases stayed unmatched. CDR1 and CDR2 (germline): KGHSH, LQKENI. This CDR3 comprises 14 residues. This CDR3 reads CASSVLDRDTEAFF. The CDR3 bases are TGTGCCAGCTCAGTTTTGGACAGGGACACTGAAGCTTTCTTT. The full variable domain, completed using reference TRBV18 and TRBJ1-1, is NAGVMQNPRHLVRRRGQEARLRCSPMKGHSHVYWYRQLPEEGLKFMVYLQKENIIDESGMPKERFSAEFPKEGPSILRIQQVVRGDSAAYFCASSVLDRDTEAFFGQGTRLTVV.

The J gene is TRBJ2-1, the V gene TRBV2; TRBD2 aligns across 11 bases. This CDR3 is built from 14 residues. Trimming took 7 bases from V and 9 from J; bases not matched to a gene: 8. Germline CDR1 and CDR2: SNHLY and FYNNEI. CDR3 sequence (DNA): TGTGCCAGCAAGGAACTAGCGGGAGATCTTGAGCAGTTCTTC. Amino acids: CASKELAGDLEQFF.

V usage is TRBV7-2 and J usage is TRBJ1-6; a weak D match, TRBD1 (5 bases). The CDR3 totals 17 residues. The germline V and J ends were trimmed by 5 bases and 5 bases, with 19 bases remaining between them. Germline lookup yields CDR1 SGHTA and CDR2 FQGNSA. Here the CDR3 DNA reads TGTGCCAGCAGCCCTAACAGGAGCGTGCCAAATAATTCACCCCTCCACTTT. Translated: CASSPNRSVPNNSPLHF.